This paragraph covers one T cell receptor (beta chain) sequence. Its antigen is not known. PCR used 60 Vbeta primers and 13 Jbeta primers. Clones were sequenced by immunoSEQ multiplex PCR, and TCRdb holds only the in-frame ones, with some missing. The repertoire holds 100,000 or so clones, with about 83% as singletons. The data were obtained in a study of cytomegalovirus exposure and HLA in healthy donors. CDR3 length: 15 amino acids. V gave up 4 bases and J gave up 1 base, with 13 bases separating them. The germline V gene encodes CDR1 SGHTA and CDR2 FQGNSA. Study-level results: Across donors, most TCRs were seen rarely, yet some public ones were widespread. A later analysis linked a missense DCLRE1C variant to TCR beta V- and J-gene trimming.

The sample taken for sequencing was PBMCs. This TCR derives from a man between 18 and 35 years old in good health and CMV-seronegative. The chain uses TRBV7-2 and TRBJ1-1; the D gene is possibly TRBD1 (6 bases). The CDR3, as DNA: TGTGCCAGCAGCTACCACAGGACAGCGAACACTGAAGCTTTCTTT. This codes for CASSYHRTANTEAFF.